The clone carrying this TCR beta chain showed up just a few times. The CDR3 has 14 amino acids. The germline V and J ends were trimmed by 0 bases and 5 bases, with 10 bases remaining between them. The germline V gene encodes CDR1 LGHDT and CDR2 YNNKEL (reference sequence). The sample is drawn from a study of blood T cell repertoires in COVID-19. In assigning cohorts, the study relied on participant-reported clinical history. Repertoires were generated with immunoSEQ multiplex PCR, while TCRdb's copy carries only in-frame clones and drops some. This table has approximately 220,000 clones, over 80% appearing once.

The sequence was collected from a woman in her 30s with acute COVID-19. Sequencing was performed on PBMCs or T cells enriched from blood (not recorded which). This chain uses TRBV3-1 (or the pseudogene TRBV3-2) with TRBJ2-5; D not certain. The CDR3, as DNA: TGTGCCAGCAGCCAAGACGTAGACAAGGAGACCCAGTACTTC. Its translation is CASSQDVDKETQYF.